This T cell receptor beta chain emerged from a study of blood T cell repertoires in COVID-19. At the level of the study: Collection of acute and convalescent COVID-19 samples took place in the United States, Italy and Spain. T cells, B-cell-depleted T cells, or PBMCs provided the cDNA or gDNA that served as material.

Under the authors' procedure: Reference gene primer amplification gave nucleated cell count estimates. Data came from immunoSEQ multiplex PCR; TCRdb stores just in-frame clones and leaves some out. That table gives V, J and clone size, and the DNA gave D and trimming. The sample yields under 75,000 clones, around 90% seen once. This receptor was taken from a man aged 45-65 years with active COVID-19. Source material: peripheral blood.

CDR3 protein: CASSLGQGTEAFF. The DNA for the CDR3 is TGTGCCAGCAGCTTAGGACAGGGCACTGAAGCTTTCTTT. The J gene is TRBJ1-1, the V gene TRBV7-9; 7 positions agree with TRBD1. The CDR3 covers 13 residues. V gave up 1 base and J gave up 4 bases; unmatched junction bases: 0. Germline CDR1 SEHNR, CDR2 FQNEAQ (reference sequence).